This T cell receptor beta chain was documented in a study of beta chain features in type 1 diabetes. Study-level findings and limits: Sampled from patients, naive, central memory and Treg TCRB repertoires appeared more similar than those sampled from healthy donors.

The study reverse transcribed the entire isolated RNA, so it sequenced expressed TCRB transcripts. The data were produced by immunoSEQ multiplex PCR, yet TCRdb's version contains in-frame clones alone and is incomplete. The table records 150,000 or so clones, about 10% of them present only once. CDR1 and CDR2 from the germline V gene are LGHNA and YSLEER. Losses at the gene ends were 5 bases for V and 1 base for J; bases not matched to a gene: 4. This CDR3 is 15 amino acids long. This clone was observed a handful of times. Its antigen is undetermined. The genes are TRBV4-3 and TRBJ2-3, with TRBD2 matching 9 bases. The sequenced sample was central memory CD4+ T cells from blood. This TCR was sampled from a man younger than 35 in good health. The chain's CDR3 is CASSSLAGGTDTQYF. In DNA, the CDR3 is TGCGCCAGCAGCTCTTTAGCGGGAGGCACAGATACGCAGTATTTT.